Listed below are T cell receptor beta chains from one sample, sequenced in a study of shared clonotypes between healthy human individuals. Measured with immunoSEQ multiplex PCR; TCRdb has only the in-frame clones, and not every one. The sample carries over a million clones, under 99% recorded once. The sequencing input was naive CD4+ T cells sorted from blood. These receptor sequences come from a man younger than 40 in good health. Each CDR3 is given with its conserved first and last residue. The D gene is left open where the match is weak. Clone size is shown for a subset of rows, as once, few, many or a class of expanded clone.

J: TRBJ2-3; V: TRBV28; size: NA; D: NA; DNA: TGTGCCAGCACCCAGGGGGGGTTTAGCACAGATACGCAGTATTTT; CDR3: CASTQGGFSTDTQYF
J: TRBJ2-5; V: TRBV5-1; size: NA; D: TRBD2; DNA: TGCGCCAGCAGCCCGGGCGGACTAGCGGGAGGTGAGACCCAGTACTTC; CDR3: CASSPGGLAGGETQYF
J: TRBJ2-7; V: TRBV10-1; size: NA; D: NA; DNA: TGCGCCAGCAGTGACGGGTACGAGCAGTACTTC; CDR3: CASSDGYEQYF
J: TRBJ1-1; V: TRBV10-3; size: NA; D: TRBD1; DNA: TGTGCCATCAGTGAAACAGGGGGCGCGAAGACCACTGAAGCTTTCTTT; CDR3: CAISETGGAKTTEAFF
J: TRBJ1-5; V: TRBV7-8; size: NA; D: TRBD1; DNA: TGTGCCAGCAGCTTAGAGGGGGCTGTTCAGCCCCAGCATTTT; CDR3: CASSLEGAVQPQHF
J: TRBJ2-7; V: TRBV2; size: NA; D: NA; DNA: TGTGCCAGCAGTGCGACAAGGGACACCCTCTACGAGCAGTACTTC; CDR3: CASSATRDTLYEQYF
J: TRBJ2-1; V: TRBV5-1; size: once; D: TRBD2; DNA: TGCGCCAGCAGCTTGGTTGCTAGCGGGAGCGCTGAGCAGTTCTTC; CDR3: CASSLVASGSAEQFF
J: TRBJ1-4; V: TRBV5-1; size: NA; D: NA; DNA: TGCGCCAGCAGCTTGGATGGTCGGTACATAACTAATGAAAAACTGTTTTTT; CDR3: CASSLDGRYITNEKLFF
J: TRBJ2-2; V: TRBV9; size: NA; D: TRBD2; DNA: TGTGCCAGCAGCGTTGGACTAGCGCACACGAACACCGGGGAGCTGTTTTTT; CDR3: CASSVGLAHTNTGELFF
J: TRBJ1-2; V: TRBV6-6; size: NA; D: NA; DNA: TGTGCCAGCAGACCGCGGGACACTAACTATGGCTACACCTTC; CDR3: CASRPRDTNYGYTF
J: TRBJ2-7; V: TRBV6-5; size: NA; D: NA; DNA: TGTGCCAGCAGTTCTTGGGGGGAGGCCTACGAGCAGTACTTC; CDR3: CASSSWGEAYEQYF
J: TRBJ2-5; V: TRBV5-1; size: once; D: TRBD2; DNA: TGCGCCAGCAGCTTGGAGGGTCTAGCGGAAGAGACCCAGTACTTC; CDR3: CASSLEGLAEETQYF
J: TRBJ1-4; V: TRBV2; size: NA; D: NA; DNA: TGTGCCAGCAGCGAGGGCAACGATGAAAAACTGTTTTTT; CDR3: CASSEGNDEKLFF
J: TRBJ2-2; V: TRBV10-2; size: NA; D: TRBD2; DNA: TGCGCCAGCAGTACAGTAGGTAGCGGGACTTACACCGGGGAGCTGTTTTTT; CDR3: CASSTVGSGTYTGELFF
J: TRBJ1-1; V: TRBV6-6; size: NA; D: NA; DNA: TGTGCCAGCAGTCCCGAGGGACTAGCGGACACTGAAGCTTTCTTT; CDR3: CASSPEGLADTEAFF
J: TRBJ1-5; V: TRBV18; size: NA; D: TRBD1; DNA: TGTGCCAGCTCCCGAGACAGGGGGCGGCTGCAGCCCCAGCATTTT; CDR3: CASSRDRGRLQPQHF
J: TRBJ2-1; V: TRBV6-4; size: NA; D: NA; DNA: TGTGCCAGCAGGGGGGGTAGCGGTAATGAGCAGTTCTTC; CDR3: CASRGGSGNEQFF
J: TRBJ1-5; V: TRBV25-1; size: NA; D: NA; DNA: TGTGCCAGCAGTAATAGCCAGTTCAATCAGCCCCAGCATTTT; CDR3: CASSNSQFNQPQHF
J: TRBJ2-6; V: TRBV30; size: NA; D: NA; DNA: TGTGCCTGGGACAGCGGAACCCTCTCTGGGGCCAACGTCCTGACTTTC; CDR3: CAWDSGTLSGANVLTF
J: TRBJ2-2; V: TRBV11-2; size: NA; D: TRBD1; DNA: TGTGCCAGCAGAGTGACCGGGACAGCGAACACCGGGGAGCTGTTTTTT; CDR3: CASRVTGTANTGELFF
J: TRBJ2-7; V: TRBV7-3; size: NA; D: NA; DNA: TGTGCCAGCAGCTGGATCGACAGAAAGAGGTACGAGCAGTACTTC; CDR3: CASSWIDRKRYEQYF
J: TRBJ2-1; V: TRBV7-2; size: NA; D: TRBD1; DNA: TGTGCCAGCAGCTCCCCTATGGCAGGGGGAAGGTATGAGCAGTTCTTC; CDR3: CASSSPMAGGRYEQFF
J: TRBJ1-4; V: TRBV6-1; size: NA; D: TRBD1; DNA: TGTGCCAGCAGTATACAGGGGACTAATGAAAAACTGTTTTTT; CDR3: CASSIQGTNEKLFF
J: TRBJ1-3; V: TRBV7-2; size: NA; D: NA; DNA: TGTGCCAGCAGCTTATTTAGCTTTACCTCTGGAAACACCATATATTTT; CDR3: CASSLFSFTSGNTIYF
J: TRBJ2-7; V: TRBV25-1; size: once; D: TRBD2; DNA: TGTGCCAGCAGTGAAATCGGGACTACACACTACGAGCAGTACTTC; CDR3: CASSEIGTTHYEQYF
J: TRBJ2-3; V: TRBV7-2; size: NA; D: NA; DNA: TGTGCCAGCAGCGAGGAAGGCTTCCTTGCGCAGTATTTT; CDR3: CASSEEGFLAQYF
J: TRBJ2-7; V: TRBV10-2; size: NA; D: NA; DNA: TGCGCCAGCAGTGATAGTGGCGAGCAGTACTTC; CDR3: CASSDSGEQYF
J: TRBJ2-7; V: TRBV28; size: NA; D: TRBD2; DNA: TGTGCCAGCAGTTTATTGGCGGGAGTCAGCGAGCAGTACTTC; CDR3: CASSLLAGVSEQYF
J: TRBJ1-4; V: TRBV5-4; size: NA; D: NA; DNA: TGTGCCAGCAGCTTGAATTCTTGGCAGCATCCGACTGCAACTAATGAAAAACTGTTTTTT; CDR3: CASSLNSWQHPTATNEKLFF